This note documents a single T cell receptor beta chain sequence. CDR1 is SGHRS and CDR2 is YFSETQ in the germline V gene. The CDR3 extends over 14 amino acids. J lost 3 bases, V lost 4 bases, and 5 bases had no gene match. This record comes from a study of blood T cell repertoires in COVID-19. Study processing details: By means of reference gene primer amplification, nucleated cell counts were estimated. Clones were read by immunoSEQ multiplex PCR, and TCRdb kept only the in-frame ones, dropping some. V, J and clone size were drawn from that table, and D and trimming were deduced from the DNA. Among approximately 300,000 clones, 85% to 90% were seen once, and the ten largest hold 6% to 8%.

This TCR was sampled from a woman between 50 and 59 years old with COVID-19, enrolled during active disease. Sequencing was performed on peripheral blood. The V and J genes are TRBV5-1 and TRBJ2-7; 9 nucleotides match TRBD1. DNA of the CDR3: TGCGCCAGCAGCCCGGGACAGGGTTACTACGAGCAGTACTTC. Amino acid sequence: CASSPGQGYYEQYF.